This TCR beta chain was obtained from a study of cytomegalovirus exposure and HLA in healthy donors. Study context: Of all 400 or so donors who were genotyped, 75% to 90% belonged to the Caucasian-associated ancestry cluster. Overall study results and limits: The study dropped some indistinguishable V segments, TRBV6-2 and TRBV6-3 among them. Among CMV-associated TCR beta chains, most appeared HLA-restricted in a later analysis.

Note on this clone: Its antigen is undetermined.

Primers included in the PCR were 60 Vbeta and 13 Jbeta primers. Measured with immunoSEQ multiplex PCR; TCRdb has only the in-frame clones, and not every one. The table records about 170,000 clones, 80% of them present only once. The V end lost 6 bases, the J end lost 8 bases, and 15 bases lay between the germline ends. The CDR3 totals 14 residues. Looked up from germline, CDR1 is SGHRS and CDR2 is YFSETQ. The specimen sequenced was PBMCs. V is TRBV5-1 and J is TRBJ1-6; D ambiguous. This TCR was recovered from a male donor in good health and CMV-seronegative. The CDR3 reads CASTSGENYSPLHF. Written as DNA, the CDR3 is TGCGCCAGCACATCTGGGGAGAACTATTCACCCCTCCACTTT.